What follows is one T cell receptor (beta chain) and its context. CDR3 size: 14 residues. CDR1 and CDR2 from the germline V gene are KGHSH and LQKENI. V was cut by 3 bases and J by 3 bases, with 9 bases left in between. This study enrolled people aged roughly 18 to 90 from 24 US geographic areas. Clinical history as reported by participants underpinned cohort assignment. Within the 2 weeks before study entry, each person in the exposed group met a COVID-19 case. This entry is derived from a study of blood T cell repertoires in COVID-19. Study information: Material from acute and convalescent COVID-19 was sourced from the United States, Italy and Spain.

Clones were sequenced by immunoSEQ multiplex PCR, and TCRdb holds only the in-frame ones, with some missing. The top ten hold approximately 1.5% of the sample, which has a few hundred thousand clones, roughly 90% seen once. This sequence originates from a woman younger than 35 who had been exposed to COVID-19. Material for sequencing was PBMCs or T cells enriched from blood (not recorded which). The rearrangement links TRBV18 to TRBJ1-3; no reliable D call. For the CDR3, the DNA is TGTGCCAGCTCACCCCGGGGAGGTGGAAACACCATATATTTT. This translates into CASSPRGGGNTIYF.